This passage covers 8 T cell receptor beta chains from one sample sequenced in a study of blood T cell repertoires in COVID-19. Assay: immunoSEQ multiplex PCR; the TCRdb copy retains only in-frame clones and omits some. The table has a few hundred thousand clones, 90% to 95% seen once. Specimen: PBMCs or T cells enriched from blood (not recorded which). The receptors were sampled from a woman between 40 and 50 years old who had been exposed to COVID-19.

Written as DNA, the CDR3 is TGTGCCACCAGCAGAGCGAGGACAACAGGAAACACCATATATTTT. Amino acids: CATSRARTTGNTIYF. V and J are TRBV15 and TRBJ1-3; possible D gene TRBD1, 5 bases. In germline, CDR1 is LNHNV, CDR2 YYDKDF (reference sequence). The V and J ends lost 1 base and 4 bases respectively, with 11 bases between them. The CDR3 length is 15 residues. Variable domain in full (rest from reference TRBV15 and TRBJ1-3): DAMVIQNPRYQVTQFGKPVTLSCSQTLNHNVMYWYQQKSSQAPKLLFHYYDKDFNNEADTPDNFQSRRPNTSFCFLDIRSPGLGDTAMYLCATSRARTTGNTIYFGEGSWLTVV.

Worth noting for this clone: The same CDR3 can be traced to other DNA sequences in this sample. The CDR3 coding sequence is TGTGCCAGCAGTGAACGGGGACAGGTGAATGAAAAACTGTTTTTT. Protein sequence: CASSERGQVNEKLFF. The chain joins TRBV2 to TRBJ1-4, with 8 bases aligning to TRBD1. After removal of 2 bases from V and 5 bases from J, the junction contained 4 bases not matched to a gene. Looked up from germline, CDR1 is SNHLY and CDR2 is FYNNEI. This CDR3 contains 15 residues.

The chain couples TRBV4-1 to TRBJ2-7; tentatively, D is TRBD1 (5 bases). Germline CDR1 is MGHRA and CDR2 is YSYEKL. The CDR3 contains 17 residues. Trimming removed 0 bases at V and 4 bases at J, with 19 bases between. CDR3 amino acids: CASSQDWAQGQQYEQYF. For the CDR3, the DNA is TGCGCCAGCAGCCAAGATTGGGCCCAGGGTCAACAGTACGAGCAGTACTTC.

Only one count was recorded for this clone. V gene TRBV11-2 combines with J gene TRBJ1-2, with 7 bases aligning to TRBD1. Germline values: CDR1 SGHAT, CDR2 FQNNGV. This CDR3 is built from 13 residues. Losses at the gene ends were 6 bases for V and 8 bases for J; bases not matched to a gene: 9. The CDR3 loop reads CASSLTGARGYTF. CDR3 coding DNA: TGTGCCAGCAGTTTAACAGGGGCCCGGGGCTACACCTTC.

CDR3: CASSVEAERNTIYF. The DNA of the CDR3 is TGTGCCAGCAGCGTAGAGGCGGAGAGAAACACCATATATTTT. The chain has TRBV9 and TRBJ1-3, with D hard to call. The CDR3 length is 14 residues. V lost 0 bases and J 5 bases, leaving 9 bases between the germline ends. CDR1 and CDR2 (germline): SGDLS, YYNGEE.

This clone was seen only a few times. The chain links TRBV19 to TRBJ2-1; 14 nucleotides match TRBD2. Germline V lookup: CDR1 LNHDA, CDR2 SQIVND (reference sequence). J lost 9 bases, V lost 5 bases, and 6 bases had no gene match. The CDR3 consists of 15 residues. CDR3 bases: TGTGCCAGTAGTGACCGACTAGCGGGAGGGAGTGAGCAGTTCTTC. This gives the protein CASSDRLAGGSEQFF.

CDR3 coding DNA: TGTGCCAGTAGTGCCACTGGGATGGGAGACGAAAAACTGTTTTTT. Translation: CASSATGMGDEKLFF. The chain carries TRBV19 and TRBJ1-4; D is uncertain. The CDR3 covers 15 residues. Germline assignment: CDR1 LNHDA and CDR2 SQIVND (reference sequence). The V end was cut by 5 bases, the J end by 8 bases, with 18 bases between.

The chain uses TRBV5-4 and TRBJ2-2; 7 bases line up with TRBD1. From germline, CDR1 is SGHNT and CDR2 YYREEE (reference sequence). CDR3 length equals 15 residues. V shed 5 bases and J 0 bases; nucleotides not matched to a gene: 4. The CDR3 here is CASRPRGTNTGELFF. Here the CDR3 DNA reads TGTGCCAGCAGGCCCAGGGGGACGAACACCGGGGAGCTGTTTTTT.